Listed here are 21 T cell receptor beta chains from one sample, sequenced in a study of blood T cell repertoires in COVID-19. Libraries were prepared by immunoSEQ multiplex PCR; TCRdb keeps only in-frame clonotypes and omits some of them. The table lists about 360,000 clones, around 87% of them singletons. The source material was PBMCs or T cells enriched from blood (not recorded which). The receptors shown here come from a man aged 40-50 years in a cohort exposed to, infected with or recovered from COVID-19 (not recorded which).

The chain's CDR3 is CASSIGTIRYNEQFF. The CDR3 nucleotides read TGTGCCAGCAGCATCGGGACAATCAGGTACAATGAGCAGTTCTTC. The chain employs TRBV5-6 and TRBJ2-1, with TRBD1 as a possible D gene (6 bases). The V gene's germline CDR1 is SGHDT and CDR2 YYEEEE. The CDR3 is 15 amino acids. The germline V and J ends were trimmed by 4 bases and 4 bases, with 15 bases remaining between them.

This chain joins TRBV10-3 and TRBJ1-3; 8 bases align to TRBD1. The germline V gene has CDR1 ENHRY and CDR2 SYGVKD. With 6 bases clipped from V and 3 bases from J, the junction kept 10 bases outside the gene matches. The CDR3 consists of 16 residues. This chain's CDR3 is CAIRETGGLFGNTIYF. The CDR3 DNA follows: TGTGCCATCAGGGAAACAGGGGGTCTTTTTGGAAACACCATATATTTT.

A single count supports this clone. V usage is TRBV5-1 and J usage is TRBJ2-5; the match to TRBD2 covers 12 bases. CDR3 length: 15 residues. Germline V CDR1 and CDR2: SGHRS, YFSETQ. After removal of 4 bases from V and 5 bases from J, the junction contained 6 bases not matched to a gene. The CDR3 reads CASSTASGRGETQYF. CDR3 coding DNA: TGCGCCAGCAGCACCGCTAGCGGGAGGGGTGAGACCCAGTACTTC.

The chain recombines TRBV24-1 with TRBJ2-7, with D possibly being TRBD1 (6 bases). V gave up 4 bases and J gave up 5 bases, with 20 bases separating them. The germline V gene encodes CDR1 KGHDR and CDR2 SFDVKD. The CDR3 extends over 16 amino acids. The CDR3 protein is CATSDRLRDNFHEQYF. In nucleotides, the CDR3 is TGTGCCACCAGTGACCGTCTACGGGACAACTTCCACGAGCAGTACTTC.

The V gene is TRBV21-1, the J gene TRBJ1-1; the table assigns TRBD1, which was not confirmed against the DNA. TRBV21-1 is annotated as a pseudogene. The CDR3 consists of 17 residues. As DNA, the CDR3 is TGTGCCAGCAGCGCTAGCCTCAACCAGGGGCGAGGCACTGAAGCTTTCTTT. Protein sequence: CASSASLNQGRGTEAFF.

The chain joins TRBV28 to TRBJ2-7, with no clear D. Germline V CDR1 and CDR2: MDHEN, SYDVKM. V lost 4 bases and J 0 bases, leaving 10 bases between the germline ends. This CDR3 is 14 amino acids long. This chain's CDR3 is CASSSQTRSYEQYF. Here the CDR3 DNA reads TGTGCCAGCAGTTCCCAAACACGCTCCTACGAGCAGTACTTC.

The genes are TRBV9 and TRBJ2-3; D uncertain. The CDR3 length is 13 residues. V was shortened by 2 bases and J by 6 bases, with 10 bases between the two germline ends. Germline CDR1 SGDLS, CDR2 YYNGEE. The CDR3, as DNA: TGTGCCAGCAGCGTTAACCCGGAGGATACGCAGTATTTT. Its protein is CASSVNPEDTQYF.

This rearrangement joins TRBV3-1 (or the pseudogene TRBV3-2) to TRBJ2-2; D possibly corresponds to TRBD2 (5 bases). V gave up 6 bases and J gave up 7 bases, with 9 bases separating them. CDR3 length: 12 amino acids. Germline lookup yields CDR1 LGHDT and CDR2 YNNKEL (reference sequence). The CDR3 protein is CASRPSGGELFF. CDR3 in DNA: TGTGCCAGCAGACCCAGCGGCGGGGAGCTGTTTTTT.

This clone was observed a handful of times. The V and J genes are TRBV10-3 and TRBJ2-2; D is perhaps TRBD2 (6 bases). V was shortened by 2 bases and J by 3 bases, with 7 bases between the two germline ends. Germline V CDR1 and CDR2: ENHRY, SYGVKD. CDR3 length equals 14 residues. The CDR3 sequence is CAISEREYTGELFF. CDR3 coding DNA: TGTGCCATCAGTGAGCGGGAGTACACCGGGGAGCTGTTTTTT.

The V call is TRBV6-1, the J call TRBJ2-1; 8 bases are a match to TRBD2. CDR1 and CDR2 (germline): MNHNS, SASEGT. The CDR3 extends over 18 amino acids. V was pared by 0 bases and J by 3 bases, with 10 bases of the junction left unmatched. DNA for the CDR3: TGTGCCAGCAGTGAAGCGGGAAAGCCTAGCGGGTTCTACAATGAGCAGTTCTTC. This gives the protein CASSEAGKPSGFYNEQFF.

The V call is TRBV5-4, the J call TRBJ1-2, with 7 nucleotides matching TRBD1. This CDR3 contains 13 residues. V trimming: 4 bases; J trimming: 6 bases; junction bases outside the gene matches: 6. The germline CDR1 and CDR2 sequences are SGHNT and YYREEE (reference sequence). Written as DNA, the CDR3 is TGTGCCAGCAGCCCAAGGCAGGGGGATGGCTACACCTTC. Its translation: CASSPRQGDGYTF.

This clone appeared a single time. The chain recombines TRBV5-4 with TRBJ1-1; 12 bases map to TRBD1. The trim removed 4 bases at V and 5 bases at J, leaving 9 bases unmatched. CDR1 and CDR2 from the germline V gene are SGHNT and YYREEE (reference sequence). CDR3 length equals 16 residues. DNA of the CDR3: TGTGCCAGCAGCCCCCGGGACAGGGGGCGTACTACTGAAGCTTTCTTT. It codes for CASSPRDRGRTTEAFF.

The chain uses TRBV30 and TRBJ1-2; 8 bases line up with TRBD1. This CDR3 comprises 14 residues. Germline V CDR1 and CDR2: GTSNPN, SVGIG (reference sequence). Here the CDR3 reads CAGDRQKDYYGYTF. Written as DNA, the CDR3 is TGTGCGGGGGACAGGCAAAAGGATTACTATGGCTACACCTTC.

Written as DNA, the CDR3 is TGTGCCAGCAGCCCCGGACTAGCGGGAGAAGTTTTGGGTGAGCAGTTCTTC. Its protein is CASSPGLAGEVLGEQFF. The chain combines TRBV11-3 with TRBJ2-1, with 13 bases identical to TRBD2. Germline values: CDR1 SGHNT, CDR2 YENEEA. After removal of 5 bases from V and 9 bases from J, the junction contained 13 bases not matched to a gene. The CDR3 is 17 residues long.

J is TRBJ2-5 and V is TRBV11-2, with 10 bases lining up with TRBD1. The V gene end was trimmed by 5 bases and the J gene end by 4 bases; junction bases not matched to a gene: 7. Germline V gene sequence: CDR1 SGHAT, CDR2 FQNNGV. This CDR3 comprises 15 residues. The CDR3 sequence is CASSRTTGGLETQYF. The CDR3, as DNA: TGTGCCAGCAGCCGGACGACAGGGGGCCTAGAGACCCAGTACTTC.

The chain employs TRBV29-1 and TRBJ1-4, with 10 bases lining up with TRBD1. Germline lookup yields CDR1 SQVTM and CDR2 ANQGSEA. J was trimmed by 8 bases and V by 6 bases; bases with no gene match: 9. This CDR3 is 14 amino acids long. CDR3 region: CSVSGTGAREKLFF. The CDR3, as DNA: TGCAGCGTCTCCGGGACAGGGGCTAGAGAAAAACTGTTTTTT.

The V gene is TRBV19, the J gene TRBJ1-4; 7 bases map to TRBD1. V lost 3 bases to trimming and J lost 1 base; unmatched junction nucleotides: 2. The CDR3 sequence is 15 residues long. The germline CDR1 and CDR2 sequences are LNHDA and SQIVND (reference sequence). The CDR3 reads CASSIGTVTNEKLFF. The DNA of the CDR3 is TGTGCCAGTAGTATTGGGACAGTAACTAATGAAAAACTGTTTTTT.

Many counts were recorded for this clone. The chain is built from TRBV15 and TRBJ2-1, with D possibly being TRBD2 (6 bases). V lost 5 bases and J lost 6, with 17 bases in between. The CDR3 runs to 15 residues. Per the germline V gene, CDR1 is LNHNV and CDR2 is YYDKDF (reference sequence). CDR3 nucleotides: TGTGCCACCAGCCAAGCTAGCGAGGGATTCAATGAGCAGTTCTTC. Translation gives CATSQASEGFNEQFF.

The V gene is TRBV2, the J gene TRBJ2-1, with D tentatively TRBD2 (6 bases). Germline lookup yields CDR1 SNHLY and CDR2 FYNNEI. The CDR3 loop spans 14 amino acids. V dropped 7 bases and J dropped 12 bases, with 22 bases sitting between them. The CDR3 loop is CASIGTASLVGQFF. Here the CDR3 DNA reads TGTGCCAGCATAGGGACTGCTAGTTTAGTTGGGCAGTTCTTC.

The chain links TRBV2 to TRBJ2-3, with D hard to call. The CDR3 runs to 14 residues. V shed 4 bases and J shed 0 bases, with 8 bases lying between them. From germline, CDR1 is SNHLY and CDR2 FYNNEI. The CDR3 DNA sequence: TGTGCCAGCAGTGGGCTGACTAGCACAGATACGCAGTATTTT. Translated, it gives CASSGLTSTDTQYF.

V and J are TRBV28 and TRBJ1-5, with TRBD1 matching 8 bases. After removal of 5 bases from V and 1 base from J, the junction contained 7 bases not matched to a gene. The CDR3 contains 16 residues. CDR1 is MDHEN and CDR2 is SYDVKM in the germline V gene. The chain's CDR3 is CASSLDRGGSNQPQHF. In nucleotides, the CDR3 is TGTGCCAGCAGTCTCGACAGGGGAGGAAGCAATCAGCCCCAGCATTTT.